This T cell receptor (beta chain) was sequenced for a study of T cell changes during pregnancy in multiple sclerosis. Using immunoSEQ multiplex PCR, the repertoire was profiled, and TCRdb retains in-frame clones only, with some absent. This sample yields roughly 49,000 clones, of which 75% to 90% are seen a single time; 1.3% to 1.5% belongs to the top ten. Trimming took 6 bases from V and 0 from J; bases not matched to a gene: 10. Per the germline V gene, CDR1 is MDHEN and CDR2 is SYDVKM. The CDR3 extends over 17 amino acids. The TCR comes from a female donor in good health, enrolled as a control in a pregnancy study. The gene calls are TRBV28 and TRBJ2-2; 7 positions match TRBD1. The sequences come from peripheral blood, collected in the first trimester of pregnancy. The CDR3: CASSPWGQGANTGELFF. The DNA for the CDR3 is TGTGCCAGCAGCCCTTGGGGGCAGGGGGCGAACACCGGGGAGCTGTTTTTT. The full variable domain, completed using reference TRBV28 and TRBJ2-2, is DVKVTQSSRYLVKRTGEKVFLECVQDMDHENMFWYRQDPGLGLRLIYFSYDVKMKEKGDIPEGYSVSREKKERFSLILESASTNQTSMYLCASSPWGQGANTGELFFGEGSRLTVL.